The clone carrying this T cell receptor beta chain was recorded only once. The data derive from a study of blood T cell repertoires in COVID-19. On the study more broadly: Some COVID-19 samples were acute and others convalescent; all came from the United States, Italy and Spain. T cells, B-cell-depleted T cells, or PBMCs supplied cDNA or gDNA.

Original analysis: Amplification from reference gene primers served as the basis for estimated nucleated cell counts. Clones were sequenced by immunoSEQ multiplex PCR, and TCRdb holds only the in-frame ones, with some missing. Clone size and the V and J calls come from that table; the DNA yielded D and trimming. This table has roughly 160,000 clones, 80% to 90% appearing once. V lost 5 bases, J lost 5 bases, and 7 bases stayed unmatched. Germline CDR1 SNHLY, CDR2 FYNNEI. The CDR3 covers 15 residues. The sequence derives from a man aged 40-49 years with acute or convalescent COVID-19. The sample comprised peripheral blood. The chain couples TRBV2 to TRBJ1-5, with 9 nucleotides matching TRBD1. This chain's CDR3 is CASSPGQGSHQPQHF. DNA for the CDR3: TGTGCCAGCAGTCCGGGACAGGGTTCCCATCAGCCCCAGCATTTT.